This T cell receptor (beta chain) was captured by sequencing in a study of cytomegalovirus exposure and HLA in healthy donors. The CDR3 runs to 17 residues. Germline CDR1 and CDR2: SEHNR and FQNEAQ (reference sequence). V shed 1 base and J shed 0 bases, with 13 bases lying between them. The PCR used 60 Vbeta and 13 Jbeta primers. Using immunoSEQ multiplex PCR, the repertoire was profiled, and TCRdb retains in-frame clones only, with some absent. The sample gives about 38,000 clones, 80% to 90% of which show up once; roughly 11% is in the top ten. This chain joins TRBV7-9 and TRBJ2-1; D perhaps matches TRBD1 (5 bases). The TCR originated in a woman in her thirties or forties in good health and CMV-seropositive. What was sequenced was PBMCs. The CDR3 loop reads CASSLGAGSHSYNEQFF. CDR3 in DNA: TGTGCCAGCAGCTTAGGGGCAGGGTCCCACTCCTACAATGAGCAGTTCTTC. The full variable domain, completed using reference TRBV7-9 and TRBJ2-1, is DTGVSQNPRHKITKRGQNVTFRCDPISEHNRLYWYRQTLGQGPEFLTYFQNEAQLEKSRLLSDRFSAERPKGSFSTLEIQRTEQGDSAMYLCASSLGAGSHSYNEQFFGPGTRLTVL.